A single sample is the source of the 6 T cell receptor beta chains below, sequenced in a study of OX40 agonist ivuxolimab in advanced cancers. Here immunoSEQ multiplex PCR was the method, and the copy in TCRdb shows in-frame clones only, minus some. The sample holds approximately 81,000 clones, around 86% seen once. Sequenced here: CD4+ or CD8+ T cells sorted from blood, sampled in a trial of the OX40 agonist ivuxolimab. The source is an adult with an advanced solid tumor such as melanoma, head and neck, liver or kidney cancer.

This chain joins TRBV25-1 and TRBJ2-1; 7 positions agree with TRBD2. V lost 6 bases and J lost 9; bases outside the gene matches: 14. Germline values: CDR1 MGHDK, CDR2 SYGVNS. There are 15 residues in the CDR3. The CDR3 sequence: CASSPAAGVGSEQFF. The CDR3 DNA is TGTGCCAGCAGCCCGGCGGCGGGAGTTGGTAGTGAGCAGTTCTTC.

This clone occurred once. The CDR3 here is CASSPVAGATNEQFF. The CDR3 region has the DNA TGTGCCAGCTCACCAGTAGCGGGAGCCACCAATGAGCAGTTCTTC. J is TRBJ2-1 and V is TRBV18; TRBD2 aligns across 9 bases. V lost 2 bases and J lost 6; bases outside the gene matches: 5. The germline V gene encodes CDR1 KGHSH and CDR2 LQKENI. The CDR3 covers 15 residues.

This clone was seen a handful of times. CDR3 sequence (DNA): TGTGCCAGCAGCCACAAGTCGCGGCAGCGAGGAGTACTCTGGAATGGCTACACCTTC. It translates to CASSHKSRQRGVLWNGYTF. V and J are TRBV14 and TRBJ1-2; no clear D. The V and J ends lost 3 bases and 6 bases respectively, with 29 bases between them. CDR1 is SGHDN, CDR2 FVKESK, per germline. There are 19 residues in the CDR3.

The chain employs TRBV6-5 and TRBJ1-1; maybe TRBD1 (5 bases). The CDR3 is 15 residues long. Trimming stripped 0 bases from V and 3 bases from J, with 11 bases between. CDR1 MNHEY and CDR2 SVGAGI come from the germline V gene. CDR3 bases: TGTGCCAGCAGTTACTCTGCCAGGGCGGACACTGAAGCTTTCTTT. Protein: CASSYSARADTEAFF.

The chain combines TRBV15 with TRBJ1-4; weak D call: TRBD1 (5 bases). CDR1 LNHNV and CDR2 YYDKDF come from the germline V gene (reference sequence). The CDR3 spans 16 residues. V lost 0 bases and J 4 bases, leaving 12 bases between the germline ends. The CDR3 coding sequence is TGTGCCACCAGCAGAGATCTCGCGGGACTTAATGAAAAACTGTTTTTT. Its translation: CATSRDLAGLNEKLFF.

The chain has TRBV5-5 and TRBJ2-7, with 8 bases aligning to TRBD2. The CDR3 length is 14 residues. The germline V gene encodes CDR1 SGHKS and CDR2 YYEKEE (reference sequence). V trimming: 6 bases; J trimming: 4 bases; junction bases outside the gene matches: 9. Here the CDR3 reads CASTRPGGGYEQYF. CDR3 nucleotide sequence: TGTGCCAGCACACGTCCCGGGGGGGGATACGAGCAGTACTTC.